The rows below give T cell receptor beta chains drawn from one sample of a study of T cell changes during pregnancy in multiple sclerosis. Clones were sequenced by immunoSEQ multiplex PCR, and TCRdb holds only the in-frame ones, with some missing. The data contain tens of thousands of clones, 85% to 95% of them singletons. The source material was peripheral blood, sampled in the third trimester of pregnancy. The receptors derive from a female donor in good health, enrolled as a control in a pregnancy study. Each CDR3 is given with its conserved first and last residue. The order of the fields is CDR3 protein, CDR3 DNA, J gene, V gene, D gene, clone size. D genes are given only for firm matches. The size of a clone is reported for some rows only, either as once, few or many, or as a class for expanded clones.

CDR3: CATLTLKRGGPHEQYF
DNA: TGTGCCACCCTTACTCTCAAGCGGGGGGGCCCCCACGAGCAGTACTTC
J: TRBJ2-7
V: TRBV28
D: TRBD2
size: medium-sized

CDR3: CASSLDGGRGYTF
DNA: TGTGCCAGCAGCTTAGACGGCGGGCGAGGCTACACCTTC
J: TRBJ1-2
V: TRBV11-3
D: .
size: .

CDR3: CASSVRLGTDTQYF
DNA: TGTGCCAGCAGCGTTCGACTGGGTACAGATACGCAGTATTTT
J: TRBJ2-3
V: TRBV7-8
D: .
size: once

CDR3: CASSLLPGQFSYNEQFF
DNA: TGCGCCAGCAGCTTATTGCCCGGACAGTTTTCCTACAATGAGCAGTTCTTC
J: TRBJ2-1
V: TRBV5-1
D: .
size: .

CDR3: CASRGMNTEAFF
DNA: TGTGCCAGCAGGGGCATGAACACTGAAGCTTTCTTT
J: TRBJ1-1
V: TRBV28
D: .
size: .

CDR3: CASSLVGQMNTF
DNA: TGTGCCAGCAGCTTAGTGGGCCAGATGAACACCTTC
J: TRBJ1-2
V: TRBV7-9
D: .
size: .

CDR3: CARSLGPGAKRDGTDTQYF
DNA: TGTGCCAGAAGCTTAGGTCCGGGGGCGAAGCGGGATGGCACAGATACGCAGTATTTT
J: TRBJ2-3
V: TRBV5-3
D: .
size: .

CDR3: CASSIVGGGAQPQHF
DNA: TGTGCCAGTAGTATAGTCGGGGGGGGTGCTCAGCCCCAGCATTTT
J: TRBJ1-5
V: TRBV19
D: .
size: .

CDR3: CASGSPRDTEKLFF
DNA: TGTGCCAGCGGATCCCCCCGGGACACAGAAAAACTGTTTTTT
J: TRBJ1-4
V: TRBV2
D: .
size: .

CDR3: CASSLGTDEKLFF
DNA: TGTGCCAGCAGCTTAGGAACGGATGAAAAACTGTTTTTT
J: TRBJ1-4
V: TRBV7-2
D: .
size: .

CDR3: CASSVLVLKEQYF
DNA: TGTGCCAGCAGCGTACTAGTCCTGAAGGAGCAGTACTTC
J: TRBJ2-7
V: TRBV13
D: .
size: .

CDR3: CASSADRGLDALHF
DNA: TGCGCCAGCAGCGCCGACAGGGGTTTGGACGCCCTCCACTTT
J: TRBJ1-6
V: TRBV5-1
D: TRBD1
size: .

CDR3: CSARQQETQYF
DNA: TGCAGTGCTAGACAACAAGAGACCCAGTACTTC
J: TRBJ2-5
V: TRBV20-1
D: .
size: .

CDR3: CASSPNVRRVNTEAFF
DNA: TGTGCCAGCTCACCTAACGTGAGGAGAGTGAACACTGAAGCTTTCTTT
J: TRBJ1-1
V: TRBV18
D: .
size: few

CDR3: CASSPYLDRADYGYTF
DNA: TGTGCCAGCAGCCCTTACCTGGACAGGGCGGACTATGGCTACACCTTC
J: TRBJ1-2
V: TRBV9
D: TRBD1
size: once

CDR3: CASSEPGGAKNIQYF
DNA: TGTGCCAGCAGTGAGCCCGGGGGAGCCAAAAACATTCAGTACTTC
J: TRBJ2-4
V: TRBV28
D: .
size: once

CDR3: CASSLVWTSGRETQYF
DNA: TGTGCCAGCAGCTTAGTCTGGACTAGCGGGAGAGAGACCCAGTACTTC
J: TRBJ2-5
V: TRBV7-2
D: TRBD2
size: .

CDR3: CASSGSPGLAGEELFF
DNA: TGTGCCAGCAGTGGGTCGCCGGGACTAGCGGGAGAGGAGCTGTTTTTT
J: TRBJ2-2
V: TRBV6-4
D: TRBD2
size: few

CDR3: CASLPRQRQETQYF
DNA: TGTGCCAGCCTTCCCAGACAGCGCCAAGAGACCCAGTACTTC
J: TRBJ2-5
V: TRBV13
D: .
size: .

CDR3: CASSLSGAGGPTDTQYF
DNA: TGTGCCAGCAGTTTATCAGGGGCGGGGGGGCCCACAGATACGCAGTATTTT
J: TRBJ2-3
V: TRBV27
D: TRBD2
size: once

CDR3: CASKVSGDDTQYF
DNA: TGTGCCAGTAAGGTGTCAGGGGATGATACGCAGTATTTT
J: TRBJ2-3
V: TRBV19
D: .
size: .

CDR3: CASSSLERSSGRHEQFF
DNA: TGTGCCAGCAGTTCCCTTGAGCGATCTAGCGGGAGGCATGAGCAGTTCTTC
J: TRBJ2-1
V: TRBV28
D: TRBD2
size: .

CDR3: CSVDRGRAEAFF
DNA: TGCAGCGTTGACAGGGGAAGAGCTGAAGCTTTCTTT
J: TRBJ1-1
V: TRBV29-1
D: .
size: .

CDR3: CASSTGARTEAFF
DNA: TGTGCCAGCTCCACAGGGGCTCGCACTGAAGCTTTCTTT
J: TRBJ1-1
V: TRBV18
D: TRBD1
size: .

CDR3: CAARGGAQSGNTIYF
DNA: TGTGCCGCCCGGGGGGGAGCCCAATCTGGAAACACCATATATTTT
J: TRBJ1-3
V: TRBV6-5
D: .
size: .

CDR3: CATTSGNTEAFF
DNA: TGTGCCACGACCTCGGGTAACACTGAAGCTTTCTTT
J: TRBJ1-1
V: TRBV19
D: .
size: few

CDR3: CASSLGTTPYSPLHF
DNA: TGTGCCAGCAGCTTGGGGACAACCCCCTATTCACCCCTCCACTTT
J: TRBJ1-6
V: TRBV5-4
D: .
size: .

CDR3: CASIKKDVGGGYTF
DNA: TGTGCCAGCATCAAAAAGGATGTTGGGGGCGGCTACACCTTC
J: TRBJ1-2
V: TRBV25-1
D: .
size: .

CDR3: CASTTEPASTDTQYF
DNA: TGTGCCAGCACCACGGAGCCAGCTAGCACAGATACGCAGTATTTT
J: TRBJ2-3
V: TRBV7-2
D: .
size: .

CDR3: CSALLNEQFF
DNA: TGCAGTGCTCTCCTCAATGAGCAGTTCTTC
J: TRBJ2-1
V: TRBV20-1
D: .
size: .

CDR3: CASTSIGQGGETQYF
DNA: TGTGCCAGCACCTCTATTGGACAGGGAGGAGAGACCCAGTACTTC
J: TRBJ2-5
V: TRBV28
D: TRBD1
size: .

CDR3: CASKCGFEEPFEAFF
DNA: TGTGCCAGCAAGTGTGGGTTCGAGGAGCCCTTTGAAGCTTTCTTT
J: TRBJ1-1
V: TRBV2
D: .
size: .

CDR3: CASGAGTGSYEQYF
DNA: TGTGCCAGCGGGGCCGGGACAGGCTCCTACGAGCAGTACTTC
J: TRBJ2-7
V: TRBV6-5
D: TRBD1
size: .

CDR3: CASRRSGLETQYF
DNA: TGTGCCAGTAGGAGGTCAGGGTTGGAGACCCAGTACTTC
J: TRBJ2-5
V: TRBV19
D: .
size: .

CDR3: CALSRGLTEAFF
DNA: TGTGCCCTCTCTCGGGGACTCACTGAAGCTTTCTTT
J: TRBJ1-1
V: TRBV30
D: .
size: many

CDR3: CASSDETWNYGYTF
DNA: TGTGCCAGCAGTGACGAGACATGGAACTATGGCTACACCTTC
J: TRBJ1-2
V: TRBV2
D: .
size: .

CDR3: CASSLAGTGNTIYF
DNA: TGTGCCAGCAGCTTAGCTGGCACTGGAAACACCATATATTTT
J: TRBJ1-3
V: TRBV11-2
D: .
size: .

CDR3: CASSIRTRDTGELFF
DNA: TGTGCCAGTAGTATACGGACTAGGGACACCGGGGAGCTGTTTTTT
J: TRBJ2-2
V: TRBV19
D: TRBD2
size: .

CDR3: CASSGTSGGHNEQFF
DNA: TGTGCCAGCTCAGGGACTAGCGGGGGACACAATGAGCAGTTCTTC
J: TRBJ2-1
V: TRBV18
D: TRBD2
size: .

CDR3: CASSAISGTTYNEQFF
DNA: TGTGCCAGCAGCGCGATTAGCGGGACTACCTACAATGAGCAGTTCTTC
J: TRBJ2-1
V: TRBV9
D: TRBD2
size: once

CDR3: CAGTSGAYEQYF
DNA: TGTGCCGGGACTAGCGGGGCCTACGAGCAGTACTTC
J: TRBJ2-7
V: TRBV30
D: TRBD2
size: .

CDR3: CASSPSLQGADTQYF
DNA: TGTGCCAGCAGCCCGTCACTACAGGGCGCAGATACCCAGTACTTC
J: TRBJ2-5
V: TRBV7-9
D: .
size: .

CDR3: CASSPTGEETQYF
DNA: TGTGCCAGCAGTCCCACAGGGGAGGAGACCCAGTACTTC
J: TRBJ2-5
V: TRBV7-3
D: TRBD1
size: .

CDR3: CASSPGQAYGYTF
DNA: TGTGCCAGCAGCCCCGGACAGGCCTATGGCTACACCTTC
J: TRBJ1-2
V: TRBV7-3
D: TRBD1
size: .